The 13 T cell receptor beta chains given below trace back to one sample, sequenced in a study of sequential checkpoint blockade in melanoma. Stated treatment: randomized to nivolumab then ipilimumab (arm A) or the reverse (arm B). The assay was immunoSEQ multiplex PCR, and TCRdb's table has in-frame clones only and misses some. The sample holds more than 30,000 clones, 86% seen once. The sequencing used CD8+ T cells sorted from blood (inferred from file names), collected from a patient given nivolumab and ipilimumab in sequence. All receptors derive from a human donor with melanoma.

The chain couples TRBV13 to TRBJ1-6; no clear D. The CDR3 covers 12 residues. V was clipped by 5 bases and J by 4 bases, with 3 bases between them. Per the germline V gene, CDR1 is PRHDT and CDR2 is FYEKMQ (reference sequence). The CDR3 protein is CASSLYNSPLHF. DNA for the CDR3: TGTGCCAGCAGCCTATATAATTCACCCCTCCACTTT.

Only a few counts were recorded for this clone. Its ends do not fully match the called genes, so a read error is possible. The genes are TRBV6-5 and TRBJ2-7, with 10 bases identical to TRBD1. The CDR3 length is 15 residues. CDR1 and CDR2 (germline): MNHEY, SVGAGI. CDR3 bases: TGCGCCAGCAGCCCTGGACAGGGGGAAGGGTACGAGCAGTACTTC. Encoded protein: CASSPGQGEGYEQYF.

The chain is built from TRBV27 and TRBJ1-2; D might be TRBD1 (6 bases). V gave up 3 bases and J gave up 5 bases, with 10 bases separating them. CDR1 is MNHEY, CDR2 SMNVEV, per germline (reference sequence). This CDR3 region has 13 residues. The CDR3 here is CASSFIRGYGYTF. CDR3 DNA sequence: TGTGCCAGCAGTTTCATCAGGGGTTATGGCTACACCTTC.

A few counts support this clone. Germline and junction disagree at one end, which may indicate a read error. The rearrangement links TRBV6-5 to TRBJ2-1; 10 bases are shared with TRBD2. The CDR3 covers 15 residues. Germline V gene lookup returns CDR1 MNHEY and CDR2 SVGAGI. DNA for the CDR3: TGTGCCATCAGTGGACTAGCGGTTATCCACAATGAGCAGTTCTTC. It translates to CAISGLAVIHNEQFF.

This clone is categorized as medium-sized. CDR3 residues: CASSDRGGNQPQHF. CDR3 in DNA: TGTGCCAGCAGTGACAGGGGTGGCAATCAGCCCCAGCATTTT. The chain is built from TRBV6-4 and TRBJ1-5; a possible D gene is TRBD1 (5 bases). The V gene's germline CDR1 is MRHNA and CDR2 SNTAGT. Trimming shortened V by 2 bases and J by 2 bases, and 7 bases separated the two germline ends. The CDR3 has 14 residues.

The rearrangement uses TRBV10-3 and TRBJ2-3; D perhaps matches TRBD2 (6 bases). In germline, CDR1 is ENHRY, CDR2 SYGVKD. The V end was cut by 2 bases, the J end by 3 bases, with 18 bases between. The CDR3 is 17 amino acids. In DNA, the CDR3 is TGTGCCATCAGTGAGGGCGGTGTGGGGGGTTGGACAGATACGCAGTATTTT. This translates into CAISEGGVGGWTDTQYF.

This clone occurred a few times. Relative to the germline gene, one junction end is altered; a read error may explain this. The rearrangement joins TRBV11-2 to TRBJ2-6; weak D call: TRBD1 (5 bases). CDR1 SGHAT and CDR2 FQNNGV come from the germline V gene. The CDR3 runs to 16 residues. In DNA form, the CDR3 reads TGCGCCAGCAGCCCTGGCGCAGGGTCCGGGGCCAACGTCCTGACTTTC. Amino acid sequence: CASSPGAGSGANVLTF.

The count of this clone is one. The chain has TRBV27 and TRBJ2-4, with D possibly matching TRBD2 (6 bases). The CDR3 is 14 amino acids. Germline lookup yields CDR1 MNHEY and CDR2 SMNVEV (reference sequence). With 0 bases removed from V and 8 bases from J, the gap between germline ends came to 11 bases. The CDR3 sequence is CASSLSGGADIQYF. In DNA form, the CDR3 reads TGTGCCAGCAGTTTATCGGGGGGAGCGGACATTCAGTACTTC.

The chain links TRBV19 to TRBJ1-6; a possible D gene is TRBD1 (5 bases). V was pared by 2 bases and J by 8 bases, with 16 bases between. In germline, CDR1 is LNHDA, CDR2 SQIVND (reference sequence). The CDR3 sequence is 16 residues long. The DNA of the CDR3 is TGTGCCAGTAGTATAAGTGGCAGTCTGGGGCATTCACCCCTCCACTTT. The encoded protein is CASSISGSLGHSPLHF.

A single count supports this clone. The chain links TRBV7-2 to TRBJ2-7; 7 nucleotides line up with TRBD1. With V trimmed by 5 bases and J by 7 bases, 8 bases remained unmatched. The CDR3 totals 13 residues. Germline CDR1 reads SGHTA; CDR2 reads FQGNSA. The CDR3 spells CASSVPPRGEQYF. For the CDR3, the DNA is TGTGCCAGCAGCGTCCCTCCCAGGGGGGAGCAGTACTTC.

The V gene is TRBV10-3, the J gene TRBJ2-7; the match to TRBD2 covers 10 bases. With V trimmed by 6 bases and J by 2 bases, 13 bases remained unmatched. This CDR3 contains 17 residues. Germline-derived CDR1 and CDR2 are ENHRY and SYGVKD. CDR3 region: CAISPLPGLANTYEQYF. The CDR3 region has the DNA TGTGCCATCAGCCCGTTGCCGGGACTAGCGAACACCTACGAGCAGTACTTC.

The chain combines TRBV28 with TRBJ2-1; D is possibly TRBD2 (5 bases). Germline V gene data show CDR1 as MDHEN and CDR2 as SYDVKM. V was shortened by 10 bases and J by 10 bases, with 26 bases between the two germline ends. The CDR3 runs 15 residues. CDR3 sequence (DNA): TGTGCCATCGGTCCAACACGAGCGGACTTCAGGGAGCAGTTCTTC. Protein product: CAIGPTRADFREQFF.

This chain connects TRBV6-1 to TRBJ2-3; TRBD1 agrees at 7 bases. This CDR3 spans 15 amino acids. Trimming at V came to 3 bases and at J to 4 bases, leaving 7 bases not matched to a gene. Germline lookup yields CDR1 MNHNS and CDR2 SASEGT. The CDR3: CASSEDRFLPDTQYF. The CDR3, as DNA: TGTGCCAGCAGTGAGGACAGGTTTTTGCCAGATACGCAGTATTTT.